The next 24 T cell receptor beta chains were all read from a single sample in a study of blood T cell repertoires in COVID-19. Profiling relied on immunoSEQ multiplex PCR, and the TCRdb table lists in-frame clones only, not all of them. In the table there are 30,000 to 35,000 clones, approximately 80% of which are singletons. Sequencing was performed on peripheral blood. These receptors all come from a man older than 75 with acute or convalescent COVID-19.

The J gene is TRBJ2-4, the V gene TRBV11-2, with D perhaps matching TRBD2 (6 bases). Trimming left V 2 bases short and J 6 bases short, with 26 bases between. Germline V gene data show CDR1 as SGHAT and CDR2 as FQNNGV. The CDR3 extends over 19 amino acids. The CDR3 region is CASSLTGPFHGGPGNIQYF. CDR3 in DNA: TGTGCCAGCAGCTTAACAGGCCCATTTCACGGGGGTCCGGGAAACATTCAGTACTTC.

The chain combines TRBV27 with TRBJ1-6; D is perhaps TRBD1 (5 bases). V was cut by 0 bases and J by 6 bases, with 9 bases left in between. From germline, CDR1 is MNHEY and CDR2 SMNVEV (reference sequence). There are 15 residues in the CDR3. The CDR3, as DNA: TGTGCCAGCAGTTTATCTCGCGGGGCTAATTCACCCCTCCACTTT. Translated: CASSLSRGANSPLHF.

CDR3 nucleotide sequence: TGTGCCAGCAGGGGCCCGGGAGCCTCCTACGAGCAGTACTTC. Translated, it gives CASRGPGASYEQYF. The chain is built from TRBV27 and TRBJ2-7; perhaps TRBD2 as D (6 bases). Trimming pared 6 bases from V and 0 bases from J, leaving 12 bases between. Per germline, CDR1 MNHEY and CDR2 SMNVEV (reference sequence). The CDR3 loop spans 14 amino acids.

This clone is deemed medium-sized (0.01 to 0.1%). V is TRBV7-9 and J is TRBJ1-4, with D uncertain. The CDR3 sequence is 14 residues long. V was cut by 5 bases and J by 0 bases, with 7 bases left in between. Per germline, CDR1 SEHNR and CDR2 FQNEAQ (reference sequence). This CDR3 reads CASSPFATNEKLFF. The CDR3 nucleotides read TGTGCCAGCAGCCCGTTTGCAACTAATGAAAAACTGTTTTTT.

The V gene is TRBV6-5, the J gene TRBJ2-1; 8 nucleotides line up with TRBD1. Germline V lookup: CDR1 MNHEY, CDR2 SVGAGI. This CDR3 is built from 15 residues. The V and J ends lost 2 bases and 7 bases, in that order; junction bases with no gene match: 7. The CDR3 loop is CASSYGTGGRNEQFF. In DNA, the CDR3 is TGTGCCAGCAGTTACGGGACAGGAGGACGTAATGAGCAGTTCTTC.

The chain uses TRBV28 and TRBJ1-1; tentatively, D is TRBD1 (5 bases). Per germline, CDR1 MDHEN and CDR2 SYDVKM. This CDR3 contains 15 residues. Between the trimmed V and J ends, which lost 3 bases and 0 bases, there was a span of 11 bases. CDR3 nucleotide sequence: TGTGCCAGCAGTTTCCCTGGGGGGATGAACACTGAAGCTTTCTTT. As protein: CASSFPGGMNTEAFF.

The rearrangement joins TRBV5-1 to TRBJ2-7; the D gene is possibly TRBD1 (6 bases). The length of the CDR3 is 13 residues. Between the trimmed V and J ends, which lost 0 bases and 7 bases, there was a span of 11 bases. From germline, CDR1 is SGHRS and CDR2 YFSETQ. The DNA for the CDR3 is TGCGCCAGCAGCTTGGAGACTACAGGGGAGCAGTACTTC. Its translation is CASSLETTGEQYF.

The CDR3 loop is CASSSGLAGGKQFF. The CDR3 nucleotides read TGTGCCAGCAGCTCGGGACTAGCGGGGGGGAAGCAGTTCTTC. The gene calls are TRBV11-2 and TRBJ2-1; 16 bases are a match to TRBD2. V lost 4 bases, J lost 11 bases, and 2 bases stayed unmatched. CDR3 length: 14 amino acids. Germline CDR1 reads SGHAT; CDR2 reads FQNNGV.

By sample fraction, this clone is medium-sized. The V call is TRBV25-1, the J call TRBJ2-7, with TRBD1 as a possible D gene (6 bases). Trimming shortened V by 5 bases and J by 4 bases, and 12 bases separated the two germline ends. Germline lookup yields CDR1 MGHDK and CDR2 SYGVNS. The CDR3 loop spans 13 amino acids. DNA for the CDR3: TGTGCCAGCAGTTCGAAACAGGGTTACGAGCAGTACTTC. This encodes CASSSKQGYEQYF.

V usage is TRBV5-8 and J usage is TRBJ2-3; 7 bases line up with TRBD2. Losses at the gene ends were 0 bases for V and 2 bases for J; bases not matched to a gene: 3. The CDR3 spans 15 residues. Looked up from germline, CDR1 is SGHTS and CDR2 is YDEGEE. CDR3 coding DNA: TGTGCCAGCAGCTTGGGTAGCGGGTTCACAGATACGCAGTATTTT. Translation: CASSLGSGFTDTQYF. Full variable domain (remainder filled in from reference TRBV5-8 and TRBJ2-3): EAGVTQSPTHLIKTRGQQATLRCSPISGHTSVYWYQQALGLGLQFLLWYDEGEERNRGNFPPRFSGRQFPNYSSELNVNALELEDSALYLCASSLGSGFTDTQYFGPGTRLTVL.

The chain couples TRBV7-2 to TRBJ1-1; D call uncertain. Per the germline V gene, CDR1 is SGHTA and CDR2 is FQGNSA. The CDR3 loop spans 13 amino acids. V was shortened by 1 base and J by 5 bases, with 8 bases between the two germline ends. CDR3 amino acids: CASSLGMRTEAFF. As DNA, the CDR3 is TGTGCCAGCAGCTTAGGAATGCGGACTGAAGCTTTCTTT.

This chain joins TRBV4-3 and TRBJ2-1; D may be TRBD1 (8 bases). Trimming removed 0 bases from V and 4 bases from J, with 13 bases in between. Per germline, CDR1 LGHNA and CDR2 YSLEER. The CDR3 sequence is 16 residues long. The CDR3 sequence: CASSQEAGQVYNEQFF. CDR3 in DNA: TGCGCCAGCAGCCAAGAAGCGGGACAGGTTTACAATGAGCAGTTCTTC.

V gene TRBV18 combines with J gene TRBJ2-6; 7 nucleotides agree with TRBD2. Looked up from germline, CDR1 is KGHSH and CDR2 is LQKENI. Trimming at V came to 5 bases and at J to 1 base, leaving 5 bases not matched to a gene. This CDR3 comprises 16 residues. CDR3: CASSSTSTSGANVLTF. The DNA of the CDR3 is TGTGCCAGCTCATCGACTAGCACGTCTGGGGCCAACGTCCTGACTTTC.

Here the CDR3 reads CASSTGQGDFNQPQHF. CDR3 bases: TGTGCCAGCAGCACCGGACAGGGGGATTTCAATCAGCCCCAGCATTTT. The gene calls are TRBV7-8 and TRBJ1-5; 10 bases align to TRBD1. Trimming cost V 5 bases and J 3 bases; bases outside gene matches: 7. The CDR3 is 16 amino acids. CDR1 and CDR2 (germline): SGHVS, FQNEAQ. Complete variable domain (other parts from reference TRBV7-8 and TRBJ1-5): GAGVSQSPRYKVAKRGQDVALRCDPISGHVSLFWYQQALGQGPEFLTYFQNEAQLDKSGLPSDRFFAERPEGSVSTLKIQRTQQEDSAVYLCASSTGQGDFNQPQHFGDGTRLSIL.

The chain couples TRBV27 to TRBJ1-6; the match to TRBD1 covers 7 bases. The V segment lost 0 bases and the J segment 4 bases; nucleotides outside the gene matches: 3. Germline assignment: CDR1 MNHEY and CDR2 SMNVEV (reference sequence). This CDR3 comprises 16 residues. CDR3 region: CASSLSEGAYNSPLHF. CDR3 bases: TGTGCCAGCAGTTTATCGGAGGGGGCTTATAATTCACCCCTCCACTTT.

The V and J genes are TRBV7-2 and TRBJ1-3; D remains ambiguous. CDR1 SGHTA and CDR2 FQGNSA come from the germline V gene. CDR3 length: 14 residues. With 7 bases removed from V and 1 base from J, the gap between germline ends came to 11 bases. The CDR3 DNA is TGTGCCAGCAAGAACGGGGTATCTGGAAACACCATATATTTT. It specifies CASKNGVSGNTIYF. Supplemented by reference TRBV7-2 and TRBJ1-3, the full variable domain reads GAGVSQSPSNKVTEKGKDVELRCDPISGHTALYWYRQSLGQGLEFLIYFQGNSAPDKSGLPSDRFSAERTGGSVSTLTIQRTQQEDSAVYLCASKNGVSGNTIYFGEGSWLTVV.

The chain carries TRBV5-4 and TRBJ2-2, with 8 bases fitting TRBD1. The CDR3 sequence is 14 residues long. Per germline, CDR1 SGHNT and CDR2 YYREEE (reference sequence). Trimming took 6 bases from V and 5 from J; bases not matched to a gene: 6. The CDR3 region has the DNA TGTGCCAGCACCAGGGACAGGAGTACCGGGGAGCTGTTTTTT. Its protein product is CASTRDRSTGELFF.

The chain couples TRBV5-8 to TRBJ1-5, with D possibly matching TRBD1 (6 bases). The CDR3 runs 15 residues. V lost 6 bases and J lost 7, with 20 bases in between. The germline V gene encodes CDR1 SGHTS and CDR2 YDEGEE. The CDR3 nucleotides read TGTGCCAGCAACATTCCTAACAGGGTCAAACAGCCCCAGCATTTT. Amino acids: CASNIPNRVKQPQHF.

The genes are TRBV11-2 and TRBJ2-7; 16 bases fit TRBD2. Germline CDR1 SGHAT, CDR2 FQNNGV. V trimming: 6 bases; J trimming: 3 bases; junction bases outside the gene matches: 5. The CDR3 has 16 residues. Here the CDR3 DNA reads TGTGCCAGCAGTTCGGGACTAGCGGGGGGGCTCTACGAGCAGTACTTC. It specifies CASSSGLAGGLYEQYF.

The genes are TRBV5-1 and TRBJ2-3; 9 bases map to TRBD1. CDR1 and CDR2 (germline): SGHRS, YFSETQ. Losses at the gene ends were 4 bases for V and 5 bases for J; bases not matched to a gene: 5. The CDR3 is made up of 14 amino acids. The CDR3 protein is CASSPQGAQDTQYF. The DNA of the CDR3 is TGCGCCAGCAGCCCACAGGGGGCTCAAGATACGCAGTATTTT. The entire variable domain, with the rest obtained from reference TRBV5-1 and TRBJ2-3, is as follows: KAGVTQTPRYLIKTRGQQVTLSCSPISGHRSVSWYQQTPGQGLQFLFEYFSETQRNKGNFPGRFSGRQFSNSRSEMNVSTLELGDSALYLCASSPQGAQDTQYFGPGTRLTVL.

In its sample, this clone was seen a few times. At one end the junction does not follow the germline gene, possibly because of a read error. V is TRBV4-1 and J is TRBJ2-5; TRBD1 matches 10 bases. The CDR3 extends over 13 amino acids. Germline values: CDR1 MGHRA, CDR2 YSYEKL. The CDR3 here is CASSRPGQGSKHF. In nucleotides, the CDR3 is TGCGCCAGCAGCCGTCCGGGACAGGGGTCTAAGCACTTC.

The CDR3 DNA reads as TGCAGCGTTGGGGCACCAGACTATGGCTACACCTTC. Protein product: CSVGAPDYGYTF. The rearrangement links TRBV29-1 to TRBJ1-2; D is unresolved. CDR1 is SQVTM, CDR2 ANQGSEA, per germline. The CDR3 is 12 amino acids. The ends were cut back, 4 bases at V and 3 bases at J, with 9 bases in the middle. Full variable domain (outside the CDR3, taken from reference TRBV29-1 and TRBJ1-2): SAVISQKPSRDICQRGTSLTIQCQVDSQVTMMFWYRQQPGQSLTLIATANQGSEATYESGFVIDKFPISRPNLTFSTLTVSNMSPEDSSIYLCSVGAPDYGYTFGSGTRLTVV.

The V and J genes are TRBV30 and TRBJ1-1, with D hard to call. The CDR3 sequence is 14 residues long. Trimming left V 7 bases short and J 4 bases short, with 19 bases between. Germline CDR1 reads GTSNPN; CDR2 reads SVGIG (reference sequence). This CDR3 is CASLREGLGTEAFF. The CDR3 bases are TGTGCCTCCCTACGAGAGGGTTTAGGCACTGAAGCTTTCTTT.

This CDR3 is CASSMTGLAGLTYNEQFF. CDR3 coding DNA: TGCGCCAGCAGCATGACGGGACTAGCGGGATTAACCTACAATGAGCAGTTCTTC. V is TRBV5-1 and J is TRBJ2-1, with 13 bases that match TRBD2. CDR1 is SGHRS, CDR2 YFSETQ, per germline. The CDR3 length is 18 residues. The V gene end was trimmed by 4 bases and the J gene end by 2 bases; junction bases not matched to a gene: 9.